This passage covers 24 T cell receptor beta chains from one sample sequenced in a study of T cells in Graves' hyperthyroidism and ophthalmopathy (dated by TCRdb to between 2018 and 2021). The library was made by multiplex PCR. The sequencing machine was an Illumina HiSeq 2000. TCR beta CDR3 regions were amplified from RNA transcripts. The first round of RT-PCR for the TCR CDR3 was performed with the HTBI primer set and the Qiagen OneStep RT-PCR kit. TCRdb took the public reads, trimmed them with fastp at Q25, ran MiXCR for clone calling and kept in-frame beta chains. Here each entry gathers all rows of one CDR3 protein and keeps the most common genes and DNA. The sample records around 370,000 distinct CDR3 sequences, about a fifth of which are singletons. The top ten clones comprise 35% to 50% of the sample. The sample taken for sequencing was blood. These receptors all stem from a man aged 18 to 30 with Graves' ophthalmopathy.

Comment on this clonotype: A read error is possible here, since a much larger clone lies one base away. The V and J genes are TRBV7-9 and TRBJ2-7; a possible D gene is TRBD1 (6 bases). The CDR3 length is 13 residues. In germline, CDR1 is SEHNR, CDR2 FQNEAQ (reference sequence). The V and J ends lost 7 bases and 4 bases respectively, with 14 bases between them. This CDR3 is CASNPRDIYEQYF. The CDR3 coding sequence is TGTGCCAGCAACCCAAGGGACATTTACGAGCAGTACTTC.

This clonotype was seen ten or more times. The CDR3 sequence: CASSLETGRVEKLFF. In DNA, the CDR3 is TGTGCCAGCAGCTTAGAAACAGGGAGGGTTGAAAAACTGTTTTTT. The V gene is TRBV11-2, the J gene TRBJ1-4; D is perhaps TRBD1 (6 bases). Germline CDR1 is SGHAT and CDR2 is FQNNGV. The CDR3 spans 15 residues. V dropped 0 bases and J dropped 7 bases, with 12 bases sitting between them.

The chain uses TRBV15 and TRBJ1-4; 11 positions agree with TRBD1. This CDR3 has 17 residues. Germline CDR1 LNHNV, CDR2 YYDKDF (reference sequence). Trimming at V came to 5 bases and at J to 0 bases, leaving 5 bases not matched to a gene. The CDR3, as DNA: TGTGCCACCAGCCTAAAGGGACAGGGGGCAACTAATGAAAAACTGTTTTTT. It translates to CATSLKGQGATNEKLFF.

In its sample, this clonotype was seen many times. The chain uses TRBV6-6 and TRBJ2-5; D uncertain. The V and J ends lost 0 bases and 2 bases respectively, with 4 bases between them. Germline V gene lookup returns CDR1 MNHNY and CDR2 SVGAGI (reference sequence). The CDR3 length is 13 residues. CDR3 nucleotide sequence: TGTGCCAGCAGTTACTCGGCGCAAGAGACCCAGTACTTC. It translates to CASSYSAQETQYF.

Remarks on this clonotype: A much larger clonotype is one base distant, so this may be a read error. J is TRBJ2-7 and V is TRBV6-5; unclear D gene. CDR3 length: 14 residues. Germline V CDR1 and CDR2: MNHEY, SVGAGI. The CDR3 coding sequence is TGTGTCAGCAGTTACGTGGGCCTCTCCTACGAGCAGTACTTC. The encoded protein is CVSSYVGLSYEQYF.

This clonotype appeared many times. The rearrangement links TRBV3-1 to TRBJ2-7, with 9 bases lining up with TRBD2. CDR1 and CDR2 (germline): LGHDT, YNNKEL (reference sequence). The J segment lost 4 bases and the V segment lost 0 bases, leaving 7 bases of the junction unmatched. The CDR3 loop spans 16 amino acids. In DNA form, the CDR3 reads TGTGCCAGCAGCCAAGAGATATACAGCGGGGGGTACGAGCAGTACTTC. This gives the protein CASSQEIYSGGYEQYF.

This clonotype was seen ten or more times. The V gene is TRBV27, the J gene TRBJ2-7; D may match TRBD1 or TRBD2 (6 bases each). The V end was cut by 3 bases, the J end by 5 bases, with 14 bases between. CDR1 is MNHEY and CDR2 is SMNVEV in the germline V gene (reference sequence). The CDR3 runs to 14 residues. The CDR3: CASSFLGGRNEQYF. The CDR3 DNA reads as TGTGCCAGCAGTTTCCTAGGGGGGAGAAACGAGCAGTACTTC.

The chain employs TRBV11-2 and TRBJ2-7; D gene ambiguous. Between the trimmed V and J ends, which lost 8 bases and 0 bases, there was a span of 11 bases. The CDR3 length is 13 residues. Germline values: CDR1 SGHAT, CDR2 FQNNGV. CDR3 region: CASGYGLSYEQYF. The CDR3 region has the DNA TGTGCCAGCGGATACGGGCTCTCCTACGAGCAGTACTTC.

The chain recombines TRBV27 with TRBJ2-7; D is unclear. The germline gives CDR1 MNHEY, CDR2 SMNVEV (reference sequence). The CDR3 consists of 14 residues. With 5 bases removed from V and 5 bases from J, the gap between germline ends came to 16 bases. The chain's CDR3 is CASSLGPQRHEQYF. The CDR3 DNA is TGTGCCAGCAGTCTTGGGCCGCAGAGGCACGAGCAGTACTTC.

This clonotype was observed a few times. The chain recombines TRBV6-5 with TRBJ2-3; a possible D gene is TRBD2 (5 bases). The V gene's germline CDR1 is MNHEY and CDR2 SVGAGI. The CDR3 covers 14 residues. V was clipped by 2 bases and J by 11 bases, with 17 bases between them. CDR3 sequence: CASSYRTAETGQYF. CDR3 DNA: TGTGCCAGCAGTTACCGGACTGCTGAGACGGGGCAGTATTTT.

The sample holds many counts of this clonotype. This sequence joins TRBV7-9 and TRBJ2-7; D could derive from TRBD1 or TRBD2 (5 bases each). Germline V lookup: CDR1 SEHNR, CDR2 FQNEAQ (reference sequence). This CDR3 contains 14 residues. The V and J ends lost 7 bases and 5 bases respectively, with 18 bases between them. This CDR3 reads CASTFGTDTNEQYF. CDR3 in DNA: TGTGCCAGCACCTTCGGGACGGACACTAACGAGCAGTACTTC.

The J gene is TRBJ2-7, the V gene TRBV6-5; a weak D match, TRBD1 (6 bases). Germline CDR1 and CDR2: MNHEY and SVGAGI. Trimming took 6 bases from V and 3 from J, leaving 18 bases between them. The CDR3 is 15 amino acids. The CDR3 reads CASSPSGHQVYEQYF. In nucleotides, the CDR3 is TGTGCCAGCAGCCCGTCGGGACACCAAGTCTACGAGCAGTACTTC.

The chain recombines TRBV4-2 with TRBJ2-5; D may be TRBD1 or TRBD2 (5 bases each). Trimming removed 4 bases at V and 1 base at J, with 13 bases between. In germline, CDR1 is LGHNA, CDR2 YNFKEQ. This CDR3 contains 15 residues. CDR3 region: CASSLSRDAQETQYF. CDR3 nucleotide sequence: TGTGCCAGCAGCCTGAGCCGGGACGCCCAAGAGACCCAGTACTTC.

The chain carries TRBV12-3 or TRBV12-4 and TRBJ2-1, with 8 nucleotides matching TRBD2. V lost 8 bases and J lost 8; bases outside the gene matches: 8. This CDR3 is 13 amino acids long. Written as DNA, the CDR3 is TGTGCCAGCGATCGGGGGGGCATAGATGAGCAGTTCTTC. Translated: CASDRGGIDEQFF.

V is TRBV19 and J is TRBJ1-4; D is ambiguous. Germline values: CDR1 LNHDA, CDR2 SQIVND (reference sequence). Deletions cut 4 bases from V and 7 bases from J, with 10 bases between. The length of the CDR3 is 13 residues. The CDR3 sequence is CASSRADIEKLFF. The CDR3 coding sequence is TGTGCCAGTAGTAGAGCAGACATTGAAAAACTGTTTTTT.

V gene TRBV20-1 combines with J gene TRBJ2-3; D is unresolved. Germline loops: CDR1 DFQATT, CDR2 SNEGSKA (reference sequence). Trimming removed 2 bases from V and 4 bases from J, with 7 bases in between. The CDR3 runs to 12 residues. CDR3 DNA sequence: TGCAGTGCTAGAAGACCCCCAGATACGCAGTATTTT. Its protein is CSARRPPDTQYF.

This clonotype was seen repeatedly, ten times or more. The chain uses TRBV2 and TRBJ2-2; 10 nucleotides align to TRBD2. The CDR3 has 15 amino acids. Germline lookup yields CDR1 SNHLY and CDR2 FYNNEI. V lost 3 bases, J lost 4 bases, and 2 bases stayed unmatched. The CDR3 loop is CASSDSGGSTGELFF. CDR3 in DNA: TGTGCCAGCAGTGATAGCGGGGGGTCCACCGGGGAGCTGTTTTTT. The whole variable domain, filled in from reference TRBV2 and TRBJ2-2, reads EPEVTQTPSHQVTQMGQEVILRCVPISNHLYFYWYRQILGQKVEFLVSFYNNEISEKSEIFDDQFSVERPDGSNFTLKIRSTKLEDSAMYFCASSDSGGSTGELFFGEGSRLTVL.

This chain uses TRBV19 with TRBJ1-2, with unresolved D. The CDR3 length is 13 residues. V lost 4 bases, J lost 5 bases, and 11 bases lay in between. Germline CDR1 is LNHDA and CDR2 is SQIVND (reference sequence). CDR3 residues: CASSRETSYGYTF. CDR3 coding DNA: TGTGCCAGTAGTAGGGAGACATCTTATGGCTACACCTTC. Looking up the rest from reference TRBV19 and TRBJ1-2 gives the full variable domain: DGGITQSPKYLFRKEGQNVTLSCEQNLNHDAMYWYRQDPGQGLRLIYYSQIVNDFQKGDIAEGYSVSREKKESFPLTVTSAQKNPTAFYLCASSRETSYGYTFGSGTRLTVV.

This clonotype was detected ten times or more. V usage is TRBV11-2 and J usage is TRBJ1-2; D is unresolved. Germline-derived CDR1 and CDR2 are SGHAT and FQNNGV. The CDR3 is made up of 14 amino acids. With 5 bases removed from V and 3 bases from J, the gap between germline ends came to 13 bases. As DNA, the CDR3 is TGTGCCAGCAGCCTCCGTGGGTCGGACTATGGCTACACCTTC. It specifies CASSLRGSDYGYTF.

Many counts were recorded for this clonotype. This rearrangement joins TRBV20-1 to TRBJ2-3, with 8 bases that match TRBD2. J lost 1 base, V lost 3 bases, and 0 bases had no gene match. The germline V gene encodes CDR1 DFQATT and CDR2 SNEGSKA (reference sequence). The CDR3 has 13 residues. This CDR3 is CSARTSGTDTQYF. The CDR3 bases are TGCAGTGCTAGGACTAGCGGCACAGATACGCAGTATTTT.

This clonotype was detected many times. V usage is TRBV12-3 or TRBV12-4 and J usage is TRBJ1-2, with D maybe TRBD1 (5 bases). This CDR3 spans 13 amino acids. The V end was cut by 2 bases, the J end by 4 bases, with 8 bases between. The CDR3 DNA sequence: TGTGCCAGCAGTTTAAAGGGGATCTATGGCTACACCTTC. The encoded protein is CASSLKGIYGYTF.

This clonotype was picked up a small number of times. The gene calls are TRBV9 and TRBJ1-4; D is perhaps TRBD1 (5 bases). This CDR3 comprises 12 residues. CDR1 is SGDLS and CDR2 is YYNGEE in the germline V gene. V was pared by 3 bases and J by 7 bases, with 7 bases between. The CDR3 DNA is TGTGCCAGCAGCGCCGGGACTGAAAAACTGTTTTTT. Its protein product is CASSAGTEKLFF.

The CDR3: CASSEQTEVYGYTF. The DNA of the CDR3 is TGTGCCAGCAGCGAACAGACAGAAGTCTATGGCTACACCTTC. V gene TRBV9 combines with J gene TRBJ1-2; tentative D call: TRBD1 (5 bases). CDR1 and CDR2 (germline): SGDLS, YYNGEE. Trimming took 3 bases from V and 4 from J, leaving 13 bases between them. CDR3 size: 14 residues.

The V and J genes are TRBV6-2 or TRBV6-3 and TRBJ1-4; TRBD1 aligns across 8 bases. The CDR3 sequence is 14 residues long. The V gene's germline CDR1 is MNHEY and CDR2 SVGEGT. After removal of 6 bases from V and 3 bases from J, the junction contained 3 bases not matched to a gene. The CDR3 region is CASRTGVPNEKLFF. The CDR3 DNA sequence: TGTGCCAGCAGGACAGGGGTTCCTAATGAAAAACTGTTTTTT.